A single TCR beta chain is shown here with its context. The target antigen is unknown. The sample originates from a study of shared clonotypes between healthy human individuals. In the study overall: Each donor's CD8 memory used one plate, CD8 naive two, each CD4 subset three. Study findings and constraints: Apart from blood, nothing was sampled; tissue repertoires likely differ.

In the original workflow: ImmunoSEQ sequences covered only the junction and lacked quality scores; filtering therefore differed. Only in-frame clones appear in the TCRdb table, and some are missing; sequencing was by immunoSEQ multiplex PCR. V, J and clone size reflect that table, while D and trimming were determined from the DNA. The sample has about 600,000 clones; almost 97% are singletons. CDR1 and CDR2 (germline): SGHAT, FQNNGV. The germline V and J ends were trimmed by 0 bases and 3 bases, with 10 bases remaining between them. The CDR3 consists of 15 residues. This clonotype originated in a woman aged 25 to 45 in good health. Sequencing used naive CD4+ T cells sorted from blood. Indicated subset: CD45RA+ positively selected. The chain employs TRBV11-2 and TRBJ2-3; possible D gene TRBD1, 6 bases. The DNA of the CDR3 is TGTGCCAGCAGCTTAGATGTCACAGGGACAGATACGCAGTATTTT. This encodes CASSLDVTGTDTQYF.